This T cell receptor (beta chain) is from a study of T cells after yellow fever vaccination. One entry per CDR3 protein, called by TCRdb with MiXCR from the 5' RACE reads. The profile shows approximately 260,000 distinct CDR3 sequences, approximately 13% of them singletons. Trimming removed 3 bases at V and 2 bases at J, with 10 bases between. This CDR3 is 14 amino acids long. This clonotype was observed a few times. The sequence derives from a man aged 25-40 years who received the YFV17D yellow fever vaccine. This chain uses TRBV12-3 or TRBV12-4 with TRBJ2-5; tentatively, D is TRBD1 (6 bases). The material was CD4+ T cells sorted from PBMCs, obtained 45 days after the yellow fever booster vaccination. Here the CDR3 reads CASSFRQGQETQYF. The CDR3 nucleotides read TGTGCCAGCAGTTTCCGGCAGGGGCAAGAGACCCAGTACTTC.